The 13 T cell receptor beta chains below all came from one sample that was sequenced in a study of early T cells in non-severe SARS-CoV-2 infection. TCRdb analysed the 5' RACE reads with MiXCR anew, one entry per CDR3 protein. The sample includes roughly 30,000 distinct CDR3 sequences, approximately 5.3% of them seen just once. The sample comprised whole blood. The receptors were gathered from an adult who was a healthcare worker with PCR-confirmed SARS-CoV-2 infection or an uninfected control (not recorded which).

A word on this clonotype: A single base separates this from a much larger clone, so it may be a read error. The CDR3 DNA reads as TGCGGCGTTCGAAACTCCTACGAGCAGTACTTC. It yields the protein CGVRNSYEQYF. The chain links TRBV29-1 to TRBJ2-7; D ambiguous. The germline V gene has CDR1 SQVTM and CDR2 ANQGSEA. CDR3 length: 11 residues.

This clonotype was observed many times. The conserved phenylalanine or tryptophan is not found at the CDR3 terminus, so this likely reflects a read error. The limits of the CDR3 on the DNA are not certain, so only TCRdb's listed CDR3 is given. This chain links TRBV29-1 with TRBJ2-3; TRBD2, the table's D call, was not compared with the DNA. Inclusive of both ends, the CDR3 amounts to 9 amino acids. Germline lookup yields CDR1 SQVTM and CDR2 ANQGSEA. CDR3 in amino acids: CSVEDRREL.

This clonotype appeared many times. This sequence joins TRBV9 and TRBJ2-3; D unresolved. Germline V lookup: CDR1 SGDLS, CDR2 YYNGEE. The CDR3 is 14 residues long. Trimming took off 5 bases at V and 2 bases at J, with 12 bases between the two ends. The CDR3 spells CASSAAVVTDTQYF. CDR3 bases: TGTGCCAGCAGTGCGGCTGTGGTCACAGATACGCAGTATTTT. Combining the CDR3 with reference TRBV9 and TRBJ2-3 gives the whole variable domain DSGVTQTPKHLITATGQRVTLRCSPRSGDLSVYWYQQSLDQGLQFLIQYYNGEERAKGNILERFSAQQFPDLHSELNLSSLELGDSALYFCASSAAVVTDTQYFGPGTRLTVL.

The chain combines TRBV11-2 with TRBJ2-7; 7 bases are shared with TRBD1. Germline CDR1 and CDR2: SGHAT and FQNNGV. V lost 5 bases, J lost 2 bases, and 15 bases stayed unmatched. The CDR3 has 17 amino acids. CDR3 residues: CASSPIRNRDRTYEQYF. The CDR3 DNA reads as TGTGCCAGCAGCCCTATACGGAACCGGGACAGAACCTACGAGCAGTACTTC.

In this sample, this clonotype turned up many times. The chain combines TRBV18 with TRBJ2-7; D is unclear. Per germline, CDR1 KGHSH and CDR2 LQKENI. V was clipped by 6 bases and J by 4 bases, with 7 bases between them. CDR3 length equals 11 residues. The CDR3 here is CASSVEYEQYF. In DNA, the CDR3 is TGTGCCAGCTCCGTGGAGTACGAGCAGTACTTC.

There are many counts of this clonotype. The chain links TRBV28 to TRBJ2-4; the D gene is possibly TRBD2 (6 bases). This CDR3 is 14 amino acids long. Germline V gene sequence: CDR1 MDHEN, CDR2 SYDVKM. Trimming stripped 5 bases from V and 8 bases from J, with 16 bases between. CDR3 sequence (DNA): TGTGCCAGCAGTCCCACCGGACCGGGGGACATTCAGTACTTC. It codes for CASSPTGPGDIQYF.

This clonotype was detected ten times or more. V usage is TRBV20-1 and J usage is TRBJ2-7, with D uncertain. The CDR3 is 16 amino acids. CDR1 and CDR2 from the germline V gene are DFQATT and SNEGSKA (reference sequence). The V gene lost 0 bases and the J gene lost 5 bases, with 20 bases spanning the gap. CDR3 sequence (DNA): TGCAGTGCTAGAGATCGAAGACAAGGGCAAGCCAACGAGCAGTACTTC. Amino acid sequence: CSARDRRQGQANEQYF.

Only a few counts were recorded for this clonotype. The gene calls are TRBV10-2 and TRBJ2-7; TRBD1 is a possible D gene (6 bases). Germline loops: CDR1 WSHSY, CDR2 SAAADI. V lost 4 bases, J lost 3 bases, and 10 bases lay in between. This CDR3 region has 13 residues. CDR3 sequence (DNA): TGCGCCAGCAGTGTAAACAGGGTCTACGAGCAGTACTTC. It is translated as CASSVNRVYEQYF.

This clonotype appeared many times. CDR3 in DNA: TGTGCCAGCAGCCAGGCGTGGCAAAACACTGAAGCTTTCTTT. Protein sequence: CASSQAWQNTEAFF. The chain uses TRBV7-2 and TRBJ1-1; D uncertain. Trimming shortened V by 5 bases and J by 2 bases, and 12 bases separated the two germline ends. Germline-derived CDR1 and CDR2 are SGHTA and FQGNSA. This CDR3 is built from 14 residues.

This clonotype has just a few counts. The V and J genes are TRBV6-5 and TRBJ1-3; D remains ambiguous. CDR1 MNHEY and CDR2 SVGAGI come from the germline V gene. The CDR3 contains 14 residues. The V gene lost 2 bases and the J gene lost 0 bases, with 5 bases spanning the gap. The DNA of the CDR3 is TGTGCCAGCAGTTACAAACCCTCTGGAAACACCATATATTTT. It is translated as CASSYKPSGNTIYF.

The chain carries TRBV6-1 and TRBJ1-5, with 11 bases lining up with TRBD1. Trimming took 7 bases from V and 1 from J; bases not matched to a gene: 9. The CDR3 length is 17 residues. Germline CDR1 and CDR2: MNHNS and SASEGT. For the CDR3, the DNA is TGTGCCAGCACTGGACAGGGGGCGGGAAGAAGCAATCAGCCCCAGCATTTT. Translated, it gives CASTGQGAGRSNQPQHF.

This clonotype has ten or more counts. The CDR3 DNA follows: TGTGCCAGCAGTTGGACGGTGGAGCAGCCCCAGCATTTT. It codes for CASSWTVEQPQHF. This chain links TRBV12-3 or TRBV12-4 with TRBJ1-5; D gene unclear. This CDR3 has 13 amino acids. Between the trimmed V and J ends, which lost 4 bases and 7 bases, there was a span of 11 bases.

This clonotype came up many times. The chain joins TRBV27 to TRBJ1-2; possible D gene TRBD1, 5 bases. Germline CDR1 and CDR2: MNHEY and SMNVEV (reference sequence). The CDR3 is 17 amino acids. Deletions cut 4 bases from V and 3 bases from J, with 21 bases between. The DNA of the CDR3 is TGTGCCAGCAGTTCCTACCGTTCTTCCCGGGACTACTATGGCTACACCTTC. It specifies CASSSYRSSRDYYGYTF.